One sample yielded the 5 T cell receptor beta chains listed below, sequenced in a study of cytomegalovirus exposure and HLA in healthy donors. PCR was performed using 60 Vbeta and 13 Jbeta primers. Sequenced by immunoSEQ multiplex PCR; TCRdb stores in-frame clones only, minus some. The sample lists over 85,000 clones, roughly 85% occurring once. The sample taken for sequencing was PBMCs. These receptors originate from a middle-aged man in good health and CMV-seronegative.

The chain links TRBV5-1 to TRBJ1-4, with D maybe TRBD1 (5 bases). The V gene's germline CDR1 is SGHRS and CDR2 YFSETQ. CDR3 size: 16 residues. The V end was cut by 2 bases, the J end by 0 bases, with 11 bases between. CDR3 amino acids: CASSFQTDPTNEKLFF. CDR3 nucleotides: TGCGCCAGCAGCTTTCAGACAGATCCAACTAATGAAAAACTGTTTTTT.

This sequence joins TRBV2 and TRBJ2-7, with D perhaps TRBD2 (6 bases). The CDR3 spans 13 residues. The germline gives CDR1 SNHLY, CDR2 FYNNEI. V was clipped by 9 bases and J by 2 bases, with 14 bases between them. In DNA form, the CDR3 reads TGTGCCAGTAGGGACTTTTTAGCCTACGAGCAGTACTTC. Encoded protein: CASRDFLAYEQYF.

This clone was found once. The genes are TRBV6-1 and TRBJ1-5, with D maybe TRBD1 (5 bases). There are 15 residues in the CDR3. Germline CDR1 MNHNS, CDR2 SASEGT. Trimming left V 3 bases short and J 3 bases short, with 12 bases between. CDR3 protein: CASSEIRQINQPQHF. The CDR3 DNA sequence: TGTGCCAGCAGTGAGATCAGACAGATCAATCAGCCCCAGCATTTT.

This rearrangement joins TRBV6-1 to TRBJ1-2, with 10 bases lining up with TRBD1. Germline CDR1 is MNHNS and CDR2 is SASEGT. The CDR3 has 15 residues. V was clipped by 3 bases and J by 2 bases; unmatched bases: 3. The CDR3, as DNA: TGTGCCAGCAGTGACCCGGGACAGGGGAACTATGGCTACACCTTC. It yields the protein CASSDPGQGNYGYTF.

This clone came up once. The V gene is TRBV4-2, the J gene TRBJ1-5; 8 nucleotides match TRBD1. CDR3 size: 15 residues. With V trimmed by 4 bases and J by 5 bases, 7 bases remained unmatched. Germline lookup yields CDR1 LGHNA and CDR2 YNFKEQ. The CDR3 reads CASSPTDREYQPQHF. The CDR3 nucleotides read TGTGCCAGCAGCCCAACGGACAGGGAATATCAGCCCCAGCATTTT.